In this sample, the clone carrying this T cell receptor (beta chain) turned up a few times. The antigen is unknown. These data come from a study of OX40 agonist ivuxolimab in advanced cancers. Whole-study context: In this cohort, patients received ivuxolimab, an agonistic anti-OX40 (CD134) antibody.

General study results and limits: No antigen was identified for the clonally expanded peripheral T cells. On average, CD8+ T cells had more expanded clones than CD4+. Normalized T-cell clonal expansion was also low in a subset of nonresponders.

The CDR3 loop spans 18 amino acids. Trimming took off 5 bases at V and 1 base at J, with 23 bases between the two ends. The germline CDR1 and CDR2 sequences are SEHNR and FQNEAQ (reference sequence). Sequenced by immunoSEQ multiplex PCR; TCRdb stores in-frame clones only, minus some. The table includes tens of thousands of clones, about four fifths detected once. The chain uses TRBV7-9 and TRBJ1-1; a possible D gene is TRBD1 (5 bases). This sequence originates from an adult with an advanced solid tumor such as melanoma, head and neck, liver or kidney cancer. The sample here was CD4+ or CD8+ T cells sorted from blood, taken in a trial of the OX40 agonist ivuxolimab. CDR3 loop: CASSPLRPNRRGNTEAFF. The CDR3 DNA reads as TGTGCCAGCAGCCCCCTACGCCCAAACAGGAGAGGGAACACTGAAGCTTTCTTT.